This passage covers 14 T cell receptor beta chains from one sample sequenced in a study of long-term antiretroviral therapy in people with HIV. Researchers ran immunoSEQ v3.0 at survey level. Sequenced by immunoSEQ multiplex PCR; TCRdb stores in-frame clones only, minus some. The sample has about 19,000 clones, 76% seen once. The sample was unsorted PBMCs, taken 0.5 years before starting antiretroviral therapy. The receptor set was obtained from a woman between 45 and 60 years old with HIV.

This sequence joins TRBV2 and TRBJ2-1; 12 bases fit TRBD2. The germline V gene has CDR1 SNHLY and CDR2 FYNNEI. The CDR3 sequence is 16 residues long. The V segment lost 4 bases and the J segment 5 bases; nucleotides outside the gene matches: 6. This CDR3 reads CASSVTSGGYHNEQFF. The CDR3 DNA sequence: TGTGCCAGCAGTGTGACTAGCGGGGGTTATCACAATGAGCAGTTCTTC.

This clone has a handful of counts. The rearrangement uses TRBV5-6 and TRBJ1-2; D gene uncertain. Germline V gene sequence: CDR1 SGHDT, CDR2 YYEEEE. The CDR3 sequence is 12 residues long. Trimming shortened V by 1 base and J by 8 bases, and 9 bases separated the two germline ends. This CDR3 reads CASSLTQSGYTF. The CDR3 nucleotides read TGTGCCAGCAGCTTGACGCAGAGCGGCTACACCTTC.

The genes are TRBV11-1 and TRBJ1-1, with 10 bases fitting TRBD1. Losses at the gene ends were 6 bases for V and 5 bases for J; bases not matched to a gene: 9. The germline V gene has CDR1 SGHAT and CDR2 FQDESV (reference sequence). The CDR3 runs to 15 residues. The CDR3 region has the DNA TGTGCCAGCAGAGACCGGGACAGGGGTAAAACTGAAGCTTTCTTT. It yields the protein CASRDRDRGKTEAFF.

This rearrangement joins TRBV5-1 to TRBJ1-6, with D unresolved. The germline CDR1 and CDR2 sequences are SGHRS and YFSETQ. The CDR3 length is 18 residues. Trimming cost V 0 bases and J 2 bases, with 15 bases left between them. The CDR3 DNA reads TGCGCCAGCAGCTTGGGACAAGAAGCCGTCGCCTATAATTCACCCCTCCACTTT. The encoded protein is CASSLGQEAVAYNSPLHF.

CDR3 in DNA: TGTGCCTGGAGTGCCGCAGGGGGAGCCAAAAACATTCAGTACTTC. As protein: CAWSAAGGAKNIQYF. The chain combines TRBV30 with TRBJ2-4, with 7 bases matching TRBD1. Germline CDR1 is GTSNPN and CDR2 is SVGIG (reference sequence). V trimming: 1 base; J trimming: 0 bases; junction bases outside the gene matches: 3. The length of the CDR3 is 15 residues.

In this sample, this clone turned up a few times. This rearrangement joins TRBV30 to TRBJ1-5, with D possibly being TRBD1 (5 bases). V shed 1 base and J shed 6 bases, with 10 bases lying between them. This CDR3 is built from 13 residues. Germline CDR1 reads GTSNPN; CDR2 reads SVGIG (reference sequence). The CDR3 reads CAWSGHGGQPQHF. The CDR3 DNA follows: TGTGCCTGGAGTGGCCACGGGGGTCAGCCCCAGCATTTT.

This rearrangement joins TRBV2 to TRBJ1-2; 8 nucleotides align to TRBD1. This CDR3 comprises 14 residues. Germline CDR1 is SNHLY and CDR2 is FYNNEI. J lost 4 bases, V lost 5 bases, and 6 bases had no gene match. CDR3 in amino acids: CASSPDREIYGYTF. The CDR3, as DNA: TGTGCCAGCAGTCCGGACAGGGAGATCTATGGCTACACCTTC.

This rearrangement joins TRBV29-1 to TRBJ2-7, with 16 positions matching TRBD2. This CDR3 is built from 17 residues. The V and J ends lost 6 bases and 3 bases, in that order; junction bases with no gene match: 11. CDR1 and CDR2 from the germline V gene are SQVTM and ANQGSEA. CDR3 bases: TGCAGCGTCGCCGGGACTAGCGGGGGGGCCTACGACTACGAGCAGTACTTC. It encodes CSVAGTSGGAYDYEQYF.

The rearrangement joins TRBV4-1 to TRBJ2-6; tentatively, D is TRBD1 or TRBD2 (7 bases each). The CDR3 spans 16 residues. CDR1 is MGHRA and CDR2 is YSYEKL in the germline V gene. Trimming left V 3 bases short and J 4 bases short, with 13 bases between. The CDR3 is CASSHPGGVGANVLTF. In nucleotides, the CDR3 is TGCGCCAGCAGCCACCCAGGGGGGGTGGGGGCCAACGTCCTGACTTTC.

The J gene is TRBJ1-3, the V gene TRBV6-1; D not certain. This CDR3 is 13 amino acids long. The V gene's germline CDR1 is MNHNS and CDR2 SASEGT. With 8 bases removed from V and 3 bases from J, the gap between germline ends came to 11 bases. CDR3 nucleotides: TGTGCCAGCCAAGTTGGCCGTGGAAACACCATATATTTT. It translates to CASQVGRGNTIYF.

The V gene is TRBV7-9, the J gene TRBJ2-1; 8 bases match TRBD2. The germline V gene has CDR1 SEHNR and CDR2 FQNEAQ (reference sequence). CDR3 length: 18 residues. Trimming cost V 1 base and J 0 bases; bases outside gene matches: 8. The CDR3 DNA sequence: TGTGCCAGCAGCTTAGGGTCTGGCGGGGGGCGCTCCTACAATGAGCAGTTCTTC. This gives the protein CASSLGSGGGRSYNEQFF.

Judged by abundance, this clone is medium-sized. V gene TRBV23-1 combines with J gene TRBJ2-7; 9 bases are shared with TRBD1. TRBV23-1 is an ORF, and what it does is uncertain. This CDR3 region has 17 residues. V was pared by 3 bases and J by 0 bases, with 9 bases of the junction left unmatched. The CDR3 coding sequence is TGCGCCAGCAGTCAGTTTATGAGGGGACAGGGCTCCTACGAGCAGTACGTC. Encoded protein: CASSQFMRGQGSYEQYV.

The chain links TRBV30 to TRBJ1-1; 8 bases are a match to TRBD1. This CDR3 comprises 13 residues. Germline assignment: CDR1 GTSNPN and CDR2 SVGIG (reference sequence). Losses at the gene ends were 5 bases for V and 6 bases for J; bases not matched to a gene: 8. The CDR3 coding sequence is TGTGCCTGGGACAGGACAGGGCCATCTGAAGCTTTCTTT. Its translation: CAWDRTGPSEAFF. Variable domain in full (rest from reference TRBV30 and TRBJ1-1): SQTIHQWPATLVQPVGSPLSLECTVEGTSNPNLYWYRQAAGRGLQLLFYSVGIGQISSEVPQNLSASRPQDRQFILSSKKLLLSDSGFYLCAWDRTGPSEAFFGQGTRLTVV.

This clone was counted between two and nine times. The chain has TRBV6-6 and TRBJ2-2; 13 nucleotides match TRBD2. This CDR3 spans 16 amino acids. Germline V gene data show CDR1 as MNHNY and CDR2 as SVGAGI (reference sequence). Trimming at V came to 6 bases and at J to 2 bases, leaving 3 bases not matched to a gene. CDR3 protein: CASRGTSGDNTGELFF. CDR3 sequence (DNA): TGTGCCAGCAGAGGGACTAGCGGGGACAACACCGGGGAGCTGTTTTTT.